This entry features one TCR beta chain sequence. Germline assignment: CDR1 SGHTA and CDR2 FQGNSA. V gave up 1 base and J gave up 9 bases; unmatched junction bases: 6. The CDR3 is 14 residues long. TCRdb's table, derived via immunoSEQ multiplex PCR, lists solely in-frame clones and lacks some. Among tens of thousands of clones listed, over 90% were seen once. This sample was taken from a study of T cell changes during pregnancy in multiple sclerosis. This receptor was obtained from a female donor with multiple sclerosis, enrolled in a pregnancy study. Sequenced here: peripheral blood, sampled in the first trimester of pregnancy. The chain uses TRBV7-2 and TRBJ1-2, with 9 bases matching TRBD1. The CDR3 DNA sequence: TGTGCCAGCAGCTTAGGGGGACAGGGAGGTAGCTACACCTTC. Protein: CASSLGGQGGSYTF.